This passage covers 27 T cell receptor beta chains from one sample sequenced in a study of T cells after yellow fever vaccination. TCRdb independently ran MiXCR on the 5' RACE reads; one entry per CDR3 protein. The sample includes roughly 500,000 distinct CDR3 sequences, 15% to 20% of them seen just once. Sequencing used PBMCs, obtained 15 days after the yellow fever booster vaccination. Receptors originate from a man aged 30 to 45 who received the YFV17D yellow fever vaccine.

The J gene is TRBJ2-4, the V gene TRBV18; D is uncertain. This CDR3 region has 13 residues. The V end was cut by 9 bases, the J end by 5 bases, with 14 bases between. From germline, CDR1 is KGHSH and CDR2 LQKENI. CDR3 nucleotides: TGTGCCAGTCATATGCGATCCGAAAACATTCAGTACTTC. Its protein is CASHMRSENIQYF.

The chain carries TRBV10-2 and TRBJ2-2; D is perhaps TRBD1 (5 bases). This CDR3 comprises 15 residues. Between the trimmed V and J ends, which lost 2 bases and 3 bases, there was a span of 10 bases. Germline values: CDR1 WSHSY, CDR2 SAAADI. As DNA, the CDR3 is TGCGCCAGCAGTGAGGGACAAGGGTACACCGGGGAGCTGTTTTTT. This gives the protein CASSEGQGYTGELFF.

CDR3 in DNA: TGTGCCATCAGCGGACAGGGAGCCTACGAGCAGTACTTC. Its translation: CAISGQGAYEQYF. The genes are TRBV10-3 and TRBJ2-7; 8 nucleotides line up with TRBD1. The CDR3 contains 13 residues. Germline CDR1 and CDR2: ENHRY and SYGVKD. The ends lost 6 bases at V and 2 bases at J; junction bases unmatched: 3.

The V call is TRBV20-1, the J call TRBJ1-6; TRBD1 aligns across 9 bases. This CDR3 spans 13 amino acids. J lost 10 bases, V lost 6 bases, and 7 bases had no gene match. CDR1 and CDR2 (germline): DFQATT, SNEGSKA (reference sequence). CDR3 coding DNA: TGCAGTGCGGCCGGGACAGGGCGGTCACCCCTCCACTTT. As protein: CSAAGTGRSPLHF.

This chain joins TRBV12-3 or TRBV12-4 and TRBJ2-5, with 14 bases fitting TRBD2. V gave up 5 bases and J gave up 3 bases; unmatched junction bases: 11. This CDR3 has 18 residues. CDR3 bases: TGTGCCAGCAGTCCAACCCCTGGACTAGCGGGGGGCGAAGAGACCCAGTACTTC. Translating gives CASSPTPGLAGGEETQYF.

This clonotype occurred a few times. The CDR3, as DNA: TGCAGTGCGACAGGAGGGCCCACCCAAGAGACCCAGTACTTC. Residues: CSATGGPTQETQYF. The chain recombines TRBV20-1 with TRBJ2-5; perhaps D is TRBD1 or TRBD2 (6 bases each). The V end was cut by 6 bases, the J end by 1 base, with 15 bases between. Germline CDR1 and CDR2: DFQATT and SNEGSKA (reference sequence). This CDR3 spans 14 amino acids.

This clonotype was detected only a few times. This chain uses TRBV5-1 with TRBJ2-7; 10 nucleotides align to TRBD1. Unmatched junction bases numbered 3, after V lost 7 bases and J lost 2 bases. The length of the CDR3 is 13 residues. CDR1 and CDR2 (germline): SGHRS, YFSETQ. CDR3 coding DNA: TGCGCCAGCGGGACAGGGGATCCCTACGAGCAGTACTTC. Amino acids: CASGTGDPYEQYF.

This chain links TRBV29-1 with TRBJ2-3; D gene uncertain. Germline V gives CDR1 SQVTM, CDR2 ANQGSEA. V shed 0 bases and J shed 8 bases, with 15 bases lying between them. This CDR3 contains 14 residues. The CDR3 protein is CSVEEGQRLVTQYF. DNA for the CDR3: TGCAGCGTTGAAGAAGGGCAACGGTTGGTTACGCAGTATTTT.

The rearrangement joins TRBV5-5 to TRBJ2-3; the D is unclear. The CDR3 totals 15 residues. Germline V lookup: CDR1 SGHKS, CDR2 YYEKEE (reference sequence). Trimming removed 1 base from V and 4 bases from J, with 13 bases in between. DNA for the CDR3: TGTGCCAGCAGCTTGAGAGGTGCGTCGTCAGATACGCAGTATTTT. This gives the protein CASSLRGASSDTQYF.

This clonotype has just a few counts. The rearrangement links TRBV6-1 to TRBJ2-7; 8 bases agree with TRBD2. Per the germline V gene, CDR1 is MNHNS and CDR2 is SASEGT. Trimming at V came to 5 bases and at J to 6 bases, leaving 15 bases not matched to a gene. There are 16 residues in the CDR3. CDR3: CASSKSLAVGGAEQYF. In nucleotides, the CDR3 is TGTGCCAGCAGTAAATCACTAGCGGTAGGAGGGGCCGAGCAGTACTTC.

The J gene is TRBJ2-3, the V gene TRBV24-1; D ambiguous. The germline gives CDR1 KGHDR, CDR2 SFDVKD. The CDR3 spans 16 residues. Trimming cost V 3 bases and J 6 bases, with 18 bases left between them. CDR3 in amino acids: CATSDRARNPVDTQYF. CDR3 bases: TGTGCCACCAGTGATAGGGCGCGAAACCCGGTTGATACGCAGTATTTT.

The chain is built from TRBV20-1 and TRBJ2-7, with D unclear. V lost 3 bases, J lost 2 bases, and 11 bases lay in between. CDR1 and CDR2 from the germline V gene are DFQATT and SNEGSKA (reference sequence). CDR3 length: 13 residues. The CDR3 protein is CSASTIGPYEQYF. The CDR3 DNA reads TGCAGTGCTAGCACCATCGGTCCCTACGAGCAGTACTTC.

This clonotype occurred once. The gene calls are TRBV5-1 and TRBJ2-5, with D unclear. CDR1 SGHRS and CDR2 YFSETQ come from the germline V gene. V was clipped by 0 bases and J by 2 bases, with 8 bases between them. The CDR3 covers 14 residues. The DNA for the CDR3 is TGCGCCAGCAGCTTGGTGGCATATCAAGAGACCCAGTACTTC. Protein product: CASSLVAYQETQYF.

This clonotype was observed many times. The V gene is TRBV7-6, the J gene TRBJ2-1; no firm D call. CDR3 length: 15 residues. Germline V gene data show CDR1 as SGHVS and CDR2 as FNYEAQ. V dropped 5 bases and J dropped 0 bases, with 11 bases sitting between them. The CDR3, as DNA: TGTGCCAGCAGCCTAGACTCCAGCTCCTACAATGAGCAGTTCTTC. It translates to CASSLDSSSYNEQFF.

The table lists this clonotype with a few counts. V and J are TRBV2 and TRBJ2-7; D call uncertain. Germline values: CDR1 SNHLY, CDR2 FYNNEI. The ends were cut back, 3 bases at V and 12 bases at J, with 12 bases in the middle. The CDR3 length is 11 residues. The CDR3 region is CASSDWAPPYF. CDR3 DNA sequence: TGTGCCAGCAGTGACTGGGCCCCGCCGTACTTC.

The chain combines TRBV15 with TRBJ2-5; 13 bases agree with TRBD2. This CDR3 contains 16 residues. Germline values: CDR1 LNHNV, CDR2 YYDKDF (reference sequence). J gave up 0 bases and V 3 bases, and 1 base lay outside the gene matches. The CDR3 is CATSRGTSGDQETQYF. The CDR3 DNA reads TGTGCCACCAGCAGGGGGACTAGCGGGGACCAAGAGACCCAGTACTTC.

The chain is built from TRBV5-1 and TRBJ1-6; D may be TRBD1 (6 bases). Trimming left V 5 bases short and J 3 bases short, with 15 bases between. The CDR3 totals 16 residues. The germline V gene has CDR1 SGHRS and CDR2 YFSETQ. In DNA form, the CDR3 reads TGCGCCAGCAGACCTGTACAGGGCCGCTATAATTCACCCCTCCACTTT. It yields the protein CASRPVQGRYNSPLHF.

The CDR3: CSVEDPTLANTGELFF. CDR3 DNA sequence: TGCAGCGTTGAAGACCCGACATTAGCGAACACCGGGGAGCTGTTTTTT. The V and J genes are TRBV29-1 and TRBJ2-2; D ambiguous. The germline CDR1 and CDR2 sequences are SQVTM and ANQGSEA. The CDR3 has 16 residues. Trimming removed 0 bases from V and 0 bases from J, with 11 bases in between.

This clonotype was picked up many times. The chain carries TRBV7-9 and TRBJ2-3; 9 nucleotides line up with TRBD2. V was clipped by 8 bases and J by 5 bases; unmatched bases: 8. CDR3 length: 14 amino acids. CDR1 is SEHNR and CDR2 is FQNEAQ in the germline V gene (reference sequence). CDR3 amino acids: CASGRVAGEDTQYF. In DNA, the CDR3 is TGTGCCAGCGGGAGGGTAGCGGGAGAAGATACGCAGTATTTT.

This clonotype came up a few times. V is TRBV29-1 and J is TRBJ2-5; D is unclear. This CDR3 spans 13 amino acids. The V gene's germline CDR1 is SQVTM and CDR2 ANQGSEA. Between the trimmed V and J ends, which lost 4 bases and 3 bases, there was a span of 12 bases. CDR3 amino acids: CSVGNTYKETQYF. CDR3 in DNA: TGCAGCGTTGGAAATACCTATAAAGAGACCCAGTACTTC.

This chain links TRBV4-3 with TRBJ2-3; 8 bases fit TRBD2. The V gene's germline CDR1 is LGHNA and CDR2 YSLEER. The CDR3 contains 20 residues. Unmatched junction bases numbered 17, after V lost 0 bases and J lost 3 bases. The chain's CDR3 is CASSQEKVARAGESTDTQYF. CDR3 DNA: TGCGCCAGCAGCCAAGAGAAGGTAGCTCGAGCGGGAGAGTCGACAGATACGCAGTATTTT.

The chain has TRBV5-6 and TRBJ2-3; D not certain. V lost 5 bases to trimming and J lost 4 bases, with 23 bases between them. The germline V gene has CDR1 SGHDT and CDR2 YYEEEE. The CDR3 sequence is 17 residues long. CDR3 protein: CASSNPLGDPRADTQYF. The CDR3 DNA reads TGTGCCAGCAGTAACCCCCTTGGCGATCCAAGGGCAGATACGCAGTATTTT.

This clonotype was counted only a few times. In DNA, the CDR3 is TGCAGCGCGGCGGGAGAGAACGCTGGGGCCAACGTCCTGACTTTC. Its protein product is CSAAGENAGANVLTF. V usage is TRBV29-1 and J usage is TRBJ2-6; 7 bases agree with TRBD2. CDR1 SQVTM and CDR2 ANQGSEA come from the germline V gene. This CDR3 has 15 amino acids. J lost 2 bases, V lost 7 bases, and 8 bases had no gene match.

The chain couples TRBV12-5 to TRBJ1-3; D is possibly TRBD1 (5 bases). V lost 8 bases to trimming and J lost 0 bases, with 17 bases between them. Germline V gene lookup returns CDR1 LGHNT and CDR2 FRNRAP. This CDR3 is built from 16 residues. The CDR3 protein is CASFPRDADSGNTIYF. The CDR3 nucleotides read TGTGCTAGTTTCCCCCGGGACGCCGACTCTGGAAACACCATATATTTT.

The V and J genes are TRBV6-5 and TRBJ2-1; TRBD2 agrees at 10 bases. CDR3 length equals 17 residues. Unmatched junction bases numbered 5, after V lost 2 bases and J lost 1 base. Germline assignment: CDR1 MNHEY and CDR2 SVGAGI. The CDR3 is CASSYIPSGRSYNEQFF. DNA of the CDR3: TGTGCCAGCAGTTACATCCCTAGCGGGAGATCCTACAATGAGCAGTTCTTC.

There are a few counts of this clonotype. This sequence joins TRBV5-1 and TRBJ1-6; D may be TRBD1 (6 bases). Germline lookup yields CDR1 SGHRS and CDR2 YFSETQ. Trimming pared 1 base from V and 9 bases from J, leaving 11 bases between. This CDR3 spans 14 amino acids. CDR3 in amino acids: CASSLTGSASPLHF. CDR3 nucleotide sequence: TGCGCCAGCAGCTTGACAGGGTCGGCTTCACCCCTCCACTTT.

The rearrangement joins TRBV6-2 or TRBV6-3 to TRBJ1-1; D is uncertain. This CDR3 contains 14 residues. Germline V lookup: CDR1 MNHEY, CDR2 SVGEGT. Trimming took 4 bases from V and 0 from J, leaving 9 bases between them. CDR3 protein: CASSSYTMNTEAFF. The CDR3 nucleotides read TGTGCCAGCAGTTCATATACCATGAACACTGAAGCTTTCTTT.